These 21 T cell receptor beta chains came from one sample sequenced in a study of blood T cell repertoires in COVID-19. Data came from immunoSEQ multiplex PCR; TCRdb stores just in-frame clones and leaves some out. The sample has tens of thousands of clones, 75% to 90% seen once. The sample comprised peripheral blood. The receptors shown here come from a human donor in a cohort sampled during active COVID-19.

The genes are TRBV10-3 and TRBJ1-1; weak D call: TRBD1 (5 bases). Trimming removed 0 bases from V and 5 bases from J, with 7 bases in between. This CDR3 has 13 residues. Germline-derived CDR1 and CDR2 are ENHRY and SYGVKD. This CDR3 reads CAISESGRTEAFF. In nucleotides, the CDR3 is TGTGCCATCAGTGAGTCGGGGCGGACTGAAGCTTTCTTT.

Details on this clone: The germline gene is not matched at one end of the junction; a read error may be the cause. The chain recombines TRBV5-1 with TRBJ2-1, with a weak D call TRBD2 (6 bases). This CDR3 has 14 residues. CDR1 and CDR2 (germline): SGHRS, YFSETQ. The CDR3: CASSGTPSHNEQFF. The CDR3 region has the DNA TGCGCCAGCAGCGGGACTCCCTCCCACAATGAGCAGTTCTTC.

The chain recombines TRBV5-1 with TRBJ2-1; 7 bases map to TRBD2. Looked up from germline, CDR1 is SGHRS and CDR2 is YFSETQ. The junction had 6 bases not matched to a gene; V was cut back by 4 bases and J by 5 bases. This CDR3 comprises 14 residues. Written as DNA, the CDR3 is TGCGCCAGCAGCCCGGGGCTAGCGGACAATGAGCAGTTCTTC. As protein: CASSPGLADNEQFF.

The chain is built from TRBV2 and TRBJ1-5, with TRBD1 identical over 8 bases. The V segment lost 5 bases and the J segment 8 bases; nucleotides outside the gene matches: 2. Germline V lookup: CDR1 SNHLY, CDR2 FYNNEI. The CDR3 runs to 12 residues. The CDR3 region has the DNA TGTGCCAGCAGTATGACAGGGGAGCCCCAGCATTTT. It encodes CASSMTGEPQHF.

The CDR3 DNA reads TGTGCCAGCAGATACGGTGCGGGGTCGAACACCGGGGAGCTGTTTTTT. Encoded protein: CASRYGAGSNTGELFF. The genes are TRBV7-9 and TRBJ2-2, with D perhaps TRBD2 (6 bases). The ends were cut back, 6 bases at V and 0 bases at J, with 14 bases in the middle. Germline CDR1 and CDR2: SEHNR and FQNEAQ (reference sequence). The CDR3 covers 16 residues.

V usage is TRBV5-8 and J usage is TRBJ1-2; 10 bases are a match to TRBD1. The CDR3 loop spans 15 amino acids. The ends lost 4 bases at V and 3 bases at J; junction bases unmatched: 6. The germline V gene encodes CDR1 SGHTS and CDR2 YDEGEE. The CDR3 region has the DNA TGTGCCAGCAGCCCCACCGGACAGGGGGACTATGGCTACACCTTC. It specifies CASSPTGQGDYGYTF.

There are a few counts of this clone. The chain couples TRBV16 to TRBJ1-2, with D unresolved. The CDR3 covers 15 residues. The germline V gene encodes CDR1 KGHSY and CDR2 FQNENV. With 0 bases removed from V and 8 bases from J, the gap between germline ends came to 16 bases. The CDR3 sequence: CASSQSRGWVRGYTF. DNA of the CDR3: TGTGCCAGCAGCCAATCCCGCGGATGGGTCCGAGGCTACACCTTC.

CDR3 bases: TGCGCCAGCAGCCTTGGACAGGCATCCTCTGTCTCTGGGGCCAACGTCCTGACTTTC. This gives the protein CASSLGQASSVSGANVLTF. The genes are TRBV5-1 and TRBJ2-6, with 7 bases fitting TRBD1. Losses at the gene ends were 4 bases for V and 0 bases for J; bases not matched to a gene: 13. This CDR3 spans 19 amino acids. Germline assignment: CDR1 SGHRS and CDR2 YFSETQ.

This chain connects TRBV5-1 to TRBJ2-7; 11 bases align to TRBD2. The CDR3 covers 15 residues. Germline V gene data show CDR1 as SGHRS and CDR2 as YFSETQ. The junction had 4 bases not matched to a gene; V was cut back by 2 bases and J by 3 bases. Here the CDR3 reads CASSLDLAGGYEQYF. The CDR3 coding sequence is TGCGCCAGCAGCTTAGATCTAGCGGGGGGCTACGAGCAGTACTTC.

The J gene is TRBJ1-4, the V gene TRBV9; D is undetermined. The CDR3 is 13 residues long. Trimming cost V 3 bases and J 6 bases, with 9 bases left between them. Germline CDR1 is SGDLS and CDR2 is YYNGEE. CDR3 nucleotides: TGTGCCAGCAGCGCTAACTTAGATGAAAAACTGTTTTTT. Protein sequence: CASSANLDEKLFF.

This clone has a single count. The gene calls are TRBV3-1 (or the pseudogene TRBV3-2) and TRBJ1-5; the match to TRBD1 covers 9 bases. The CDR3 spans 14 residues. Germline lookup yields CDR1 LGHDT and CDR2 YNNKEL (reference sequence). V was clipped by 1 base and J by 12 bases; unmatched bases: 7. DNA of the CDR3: TGTGCCAGCAGCCAAGGGACAGGGGCCCAACACCAGCATTTT. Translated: CASSQGTGAQHQHF.

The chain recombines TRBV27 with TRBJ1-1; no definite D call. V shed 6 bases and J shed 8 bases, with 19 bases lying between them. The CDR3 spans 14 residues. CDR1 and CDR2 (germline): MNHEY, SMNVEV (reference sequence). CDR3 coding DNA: TGTGCCAGCAGAAATCTACCGCCGGGAGACGAAGCTTTCTTT. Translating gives CASRNLPPGDEAFF.

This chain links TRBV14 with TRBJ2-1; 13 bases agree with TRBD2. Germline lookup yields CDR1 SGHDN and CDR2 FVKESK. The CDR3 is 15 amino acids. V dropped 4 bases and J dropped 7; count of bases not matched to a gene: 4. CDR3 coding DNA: TGTGCCAGCAGCCCACTAGCGGGAGGGCCAAATGAGCAGTTCTTC. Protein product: CASSPLAGGPNEQFF. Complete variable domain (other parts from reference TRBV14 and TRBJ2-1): EAGVTQFPSHSVIEKGQTVTLRCDPISGHDNLYWYRRVMGKEIKFLLHFVKESKQDESGMPNNRFLAERTGGTYSTLKVQPAELEDSGVYFCASSPLAGGPNEQFFGPGTRLTVL.

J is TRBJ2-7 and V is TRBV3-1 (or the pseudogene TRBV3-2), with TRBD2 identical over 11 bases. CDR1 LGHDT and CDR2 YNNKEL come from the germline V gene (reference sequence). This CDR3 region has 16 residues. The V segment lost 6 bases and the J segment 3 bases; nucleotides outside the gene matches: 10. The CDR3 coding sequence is TGTGCCAGCAGTTACGGATTAGCGGGAGGGTACTACGAGCAGTACTTC. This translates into CASSYGLAGGYYEQYF.

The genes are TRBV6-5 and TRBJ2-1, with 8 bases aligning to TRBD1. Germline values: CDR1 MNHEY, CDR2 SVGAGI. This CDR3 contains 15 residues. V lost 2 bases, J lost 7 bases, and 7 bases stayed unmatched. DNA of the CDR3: TGTGCCAGCAGTTACAGTGACAGGGGACCAAATGAGCAGTTCTTC. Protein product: CASSYSDRGPNEQFF.

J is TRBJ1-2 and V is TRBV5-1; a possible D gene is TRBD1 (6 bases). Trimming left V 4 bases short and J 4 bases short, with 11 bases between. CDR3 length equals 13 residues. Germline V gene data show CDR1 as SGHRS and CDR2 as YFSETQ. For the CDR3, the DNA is TGCGCCAGCAGCCAATACAGGGCCTATGGCTACACCTTC. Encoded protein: CASSQYRAYGYTF. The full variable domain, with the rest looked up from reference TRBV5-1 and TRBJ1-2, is KAGVTQTPRYLIKTRGQQVTLSCSPISGHRSVSWYQQTPGQGLQFLFEYFSETQRNKGNFPGRFSGRQFSNSRSEMNVSTLELGDSALYLCASSQYRAYGYTFGSGTRLTVV.

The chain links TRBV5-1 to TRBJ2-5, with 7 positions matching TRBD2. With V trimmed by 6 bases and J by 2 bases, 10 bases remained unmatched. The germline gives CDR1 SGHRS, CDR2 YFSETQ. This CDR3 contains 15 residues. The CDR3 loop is CASTYSSGTQETQYF. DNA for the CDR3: TGCGCCAGCACTTATTCTAGCGGTACTCAAGAGACCCAGTACTTC.

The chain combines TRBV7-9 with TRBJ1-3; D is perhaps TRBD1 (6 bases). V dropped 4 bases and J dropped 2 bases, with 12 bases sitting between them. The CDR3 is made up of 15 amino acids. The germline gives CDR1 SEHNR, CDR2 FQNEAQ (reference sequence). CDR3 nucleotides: TGTGCCAGCAGCTATGTTCAGGGGACTGGAAACACCATATATTTT. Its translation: CASSYVQGTGNTIYF.

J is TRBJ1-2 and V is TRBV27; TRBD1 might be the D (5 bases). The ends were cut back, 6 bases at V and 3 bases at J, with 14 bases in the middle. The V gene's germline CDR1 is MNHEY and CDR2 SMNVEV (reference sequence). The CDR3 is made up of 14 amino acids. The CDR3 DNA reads TGTGCCAGCAGCCCCTCCTGGGACTACTATGGCTACACCTTC. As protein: CASSPSWDYYGYTF.

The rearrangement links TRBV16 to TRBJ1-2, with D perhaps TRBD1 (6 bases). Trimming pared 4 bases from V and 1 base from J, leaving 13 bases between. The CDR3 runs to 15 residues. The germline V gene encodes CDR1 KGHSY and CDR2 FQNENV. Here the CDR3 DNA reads TGTGCCAGCAGCCCCCGAGGGGGTTTTAACTATGGCTACACCTTC. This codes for CASSPRGGFNYGYTF.

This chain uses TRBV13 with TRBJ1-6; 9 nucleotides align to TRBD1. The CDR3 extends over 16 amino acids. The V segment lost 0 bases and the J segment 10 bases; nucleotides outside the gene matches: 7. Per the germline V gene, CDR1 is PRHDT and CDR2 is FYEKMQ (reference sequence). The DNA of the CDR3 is TGTGCCAGCAGCTTAGGCCGGGACAGGGATTCGTCACCCCTCCACTTT. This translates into CASSLGRDRDSSPLHF.